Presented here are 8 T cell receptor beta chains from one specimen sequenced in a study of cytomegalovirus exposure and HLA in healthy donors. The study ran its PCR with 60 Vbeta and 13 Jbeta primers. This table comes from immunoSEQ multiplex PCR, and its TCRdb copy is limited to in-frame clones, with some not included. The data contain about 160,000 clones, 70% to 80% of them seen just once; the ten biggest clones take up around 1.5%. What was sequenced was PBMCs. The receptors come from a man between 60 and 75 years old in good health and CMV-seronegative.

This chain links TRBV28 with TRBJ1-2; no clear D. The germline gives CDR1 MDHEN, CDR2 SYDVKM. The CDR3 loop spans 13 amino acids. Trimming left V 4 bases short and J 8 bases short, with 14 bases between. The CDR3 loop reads CASSSTVASGYTF. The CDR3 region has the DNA TGTGCCAGCAGTTCTACCGTGGCTAGCGGCTACACCTTC.

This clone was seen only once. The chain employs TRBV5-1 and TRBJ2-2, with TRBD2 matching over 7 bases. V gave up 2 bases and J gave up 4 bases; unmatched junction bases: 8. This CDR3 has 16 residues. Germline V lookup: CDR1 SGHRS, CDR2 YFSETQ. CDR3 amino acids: CASSFGGRVTTGELFF. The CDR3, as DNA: TGCGCCAGCAGCTTCGGCGGGAGAGTTACCACCGGGGAGCTGTTTTTT.

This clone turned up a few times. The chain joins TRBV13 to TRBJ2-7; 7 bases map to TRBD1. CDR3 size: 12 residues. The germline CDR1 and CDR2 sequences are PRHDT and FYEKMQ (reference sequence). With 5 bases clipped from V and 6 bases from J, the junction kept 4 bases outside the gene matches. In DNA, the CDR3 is TGTGCCAGCAGCAAGACAGGGTCCGAGCAGTACTTC. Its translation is CASSKTGSEQYF. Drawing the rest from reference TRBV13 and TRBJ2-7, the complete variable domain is AAGVIQSPRHLIKEKRETATLKCYPIPRHDTVYWYQQGPGQDPQFLISFYEKMQSDKGSIPDRFSAQQFSDYHSELNMSSLELGDSALYFCASSKTGSEQYFGPGTRLTVT.

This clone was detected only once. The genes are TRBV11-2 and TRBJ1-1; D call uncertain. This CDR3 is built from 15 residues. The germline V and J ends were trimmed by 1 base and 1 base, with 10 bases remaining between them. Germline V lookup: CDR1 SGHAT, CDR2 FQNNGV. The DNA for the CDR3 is TGTGCCAGCAGCTTAGCTGTGGCTGGGAACACTGAAGCTTTCTTT. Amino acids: CASSLAVAGNTEAFF.

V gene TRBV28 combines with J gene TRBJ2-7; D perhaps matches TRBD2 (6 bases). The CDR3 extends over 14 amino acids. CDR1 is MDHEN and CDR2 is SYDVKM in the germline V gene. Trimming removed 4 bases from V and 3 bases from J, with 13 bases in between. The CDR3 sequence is CASSSGGRYYEQYF. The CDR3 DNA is TGTGCCAGCAGTTCCGGGGGACGTTACTACGAGCAGTACTTC.

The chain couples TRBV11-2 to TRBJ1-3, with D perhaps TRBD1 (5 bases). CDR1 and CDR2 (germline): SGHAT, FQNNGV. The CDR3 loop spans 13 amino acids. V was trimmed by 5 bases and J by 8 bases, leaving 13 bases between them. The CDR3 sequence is CASSRDSLDTIYF. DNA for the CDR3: TGTGCCAGCAGCCGAGACAGTTTAGACACCATATATTTT.

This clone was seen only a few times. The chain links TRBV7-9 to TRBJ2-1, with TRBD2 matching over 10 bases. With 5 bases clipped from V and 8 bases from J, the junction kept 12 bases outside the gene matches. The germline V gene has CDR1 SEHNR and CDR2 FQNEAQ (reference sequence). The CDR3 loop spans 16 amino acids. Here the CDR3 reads CASSPRTSGPSDEQFF. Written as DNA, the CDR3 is TGTGCCAGCAGCCCAAGGACTAGCGGACCCTCCGATGAGCAGTTCTTC.

CDR3: CASSFGGSYNEQFF. DNA for the CDR3: TGCGCCAGCAGCTTTGGCGGCTCCTACAATGAGCAGTTCTTC. This chain connects TRBV5-1 to TRBJ2-1; D gene ambiguous. Trimming took off 2 bases at V and 0 bases at J, with 6 bases between the two ends. The CDR3 contains 14 residues. CDR1 is SGHRS, CDR2 YFSETQ, per germline.